The T cell receptor (beta chain) under discussion was sequenced for a study of OX40 agonist ivuxolimab in advanced cancers. Study results and limitations: Among T cells, CD8+ cells averaged more expanded clones than CD4+ cells.

Points on this clone: The antigen remains unidentified.

The CDR3 has 13 amino acids. CDR1 MNHEY and CDR2 SMNVEV come from the germline V gene (reference sequence). With 5 bases removed from V and 1 base from J, the gap between germline ends came to 9 bases. The repertoire was sequenced with immunoSEQ multiplex PCR; TCRdb's copy has only in-frame clones and lacks some. The sample includes about 27,000 clones, under 80% of them seen just once. The starting material was CD4+ or CD8+ T cells sorted from blood, obtained in a trial of the OX40 agonist ivuxolimab. V usage is TRBV27 and J usage is TRBJ2-7; a possible D gene is TRBD1 (6 bases). This receptor was identified in an adult with an advanced solid tumor such as melanoma, head and neck, liver or kidney cancer. The CDR3 coding sequence is TGTGCCAGCAGTAGCGGACAGTCCTACGAGCAGTACTTC. This translates into CASSSGQSYEQYF.